The clone carrying this TCR beta chain was recorded many times. Its antigen is currently unknown. These data belong to a study of T cells in Graves' hyperthyroidism and ophthalmopathy. Findings of the study overall: Ophthalmopathy stood apart from stable hyperthyroidism in a 13 V-J model.

Researchers amplified the TCR beta CDR3 regions from RNA transcripts. HTBI primers were the set used in a first-round RT-PCR of the TCR CDR3. A single record per CDR3 protein comes from TCRdb applying MiXCR to the multiplex PCR reads. The sample contains about 260,000 distinct CDR3 sequences, around a quarter of which appear only once. The CDR3 extends over 15 amino acids. V lost 3 bases to trimming and J lost 6 bases, with 14 bases between them. V gene TRBV12-3 or TRBV12-4 combines with J gene TRBJ2-2, with D perhaps TRBD1 (6 bases). The sample consisted of blood. The clonotype originates from a man aged 40-49 years with Graves' hyperthyroidism that later progressed to Graves' ophthalmopathy. CDR3 DNA: TGTGCCAGCAGTTTGTCAGGGGCGTTCGCCGGGGAGCTGTTTTTT. It specifies CASSLSGAFAGELFF.